This T cell receptor beta chain was identified during a study of post-analysis software for immune sequencing data. Germline CDR1 is DFQATT and CDR2 is SNEGSKA (reference sequence). This CDR3 region has 14 residues. The J segment lost 2 bases and the V segment lost 6 bases, leaving 7 bases of the junction unmatched. This clonotype appeared many times. As yet, its antigen is unknown. Researchers reported that TCR beta cDNA libraries carried unique molecular identifiers. From the PCR reads, TCRdb called clonotypes with MiXCR, one entry per CDR3 protein. The table lists 180,000 or so distinct CDR3 sequences, 29% of them singletons. Study-level results: With TRBV5-6, TRBV5-1 and TRBV20-1 included, 4 or 5 TRBV segments were more frequent in patients than in controls.

This sequence joins TRBV20-1 and TRBJ2-1, with TRBD2 matching 7 bases. The sequenced sample consisted of blood. This sequence was found in a girl under 18 with multiple sclerosis. The CDR3 sequence is CSAQVSGAYNEQFF. CDR3 nucleotide sequence: TGCAGTGCCCAGGTGAGCGGGGCCTACAATGAGCAGTTCTTC.